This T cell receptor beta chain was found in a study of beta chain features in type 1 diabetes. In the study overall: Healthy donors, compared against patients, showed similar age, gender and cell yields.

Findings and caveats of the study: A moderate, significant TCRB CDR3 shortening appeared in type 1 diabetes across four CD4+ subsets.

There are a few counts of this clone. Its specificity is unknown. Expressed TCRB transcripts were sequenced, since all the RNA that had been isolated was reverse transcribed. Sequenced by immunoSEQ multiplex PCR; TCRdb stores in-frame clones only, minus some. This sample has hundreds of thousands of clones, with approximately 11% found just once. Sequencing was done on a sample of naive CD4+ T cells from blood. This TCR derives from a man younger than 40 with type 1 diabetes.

The CDR3: CASRMEGGSYGYTF. The DNA of the CDR3 is TGTGCCAGCAGGATGGAGGGAGGGAGCTATGGCTACACCTTC. This chain joins TRBV9 and TRBJ1-2; D unresolved. CDR3 size: 14 residues. CDR1 is SGDLS, CDR2 YYNGEE, per germline. Trimming removed 5 bases from V and 4 bases from J, with 15 bases in between.